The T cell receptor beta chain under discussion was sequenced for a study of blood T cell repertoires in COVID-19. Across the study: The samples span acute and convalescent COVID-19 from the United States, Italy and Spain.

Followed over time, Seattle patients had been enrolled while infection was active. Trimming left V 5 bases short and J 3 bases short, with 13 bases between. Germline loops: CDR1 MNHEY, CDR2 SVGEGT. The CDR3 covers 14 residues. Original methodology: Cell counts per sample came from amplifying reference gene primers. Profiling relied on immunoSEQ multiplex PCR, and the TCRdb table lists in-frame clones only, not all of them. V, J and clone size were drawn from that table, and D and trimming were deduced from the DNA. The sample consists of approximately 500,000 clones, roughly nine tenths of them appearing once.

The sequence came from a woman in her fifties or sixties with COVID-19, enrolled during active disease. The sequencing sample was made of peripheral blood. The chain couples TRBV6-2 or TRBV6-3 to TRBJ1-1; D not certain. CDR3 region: CASSPLFPDTEAFF. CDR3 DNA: TGTGCCAGCAGTCCCCTCTTCCCGGACACTGAAGCTTTCTTT.